This T cell receptor beta chain was observed in a study of T cell changes during pregnancy in multiple sclerosis. Libraries were prepared by immunoSEQ multiplex PCR; TCRdb keeps only in-frame clonotypes and omits some of them. Of around 70,000 clones listed, about 92% are singletons. Germline trimming cut 7 bases from V and 8 bases from J; bases unmatched to any gene: 12. CDR3 size: 15 residues. Germline V gives CDR1 SGHTA, CDR2 FQGTGA. The sample here was peripheral blood, taken after pregnancy. The V and J genes are TRBV7-3 and TRBJ2-1; TRBD2 agrees at 9 bases. The receptor comes from a female donor with multiple sclerosis, enrolled in a pregnancy study. CDR3 nucleotides: TGTGCCAGCACCCTTGGTCCTAGCGGGATCGATGAGCAGTTCTTC. Its protein is CASTLGPSGIDEQFF.